What follows is one TCR beta chain and its context. Its matching antigen is unknown. These data belong to a study of blood T cells in healthy people across ages. Whole-study context: Per two T cells, about one barcoded beta molecule was captured through template switching. Study-level results: The CMV status of each donor remained undetermined, and this could have confounded shifts in expanded clonotypes.

Primers used in a second PCR of roughly 6 to 12 cycles were a sample-barcoded 5' primer and a J-beta primer mix. One entry per CDR3 protein results from TCRdb running MiXCR on the 5' RACE reads. The sample lists hundreds of thousands of distinct CDR3 sequences, around 62% occurring once. All donors came from Russia, were Caucasian and healthy, and spanned ages about 6 to 95. No fewer than 6 million PBMCs went into each sample. Sample: blood. This TCR came from a man aged 25-45 years in good health.

CDR3 residues: CASSQGDTMKQFF. In DNA form, the CDR3 reads TGTGCCAGCAGCCAAGGGGATACAATGAAGCAGTTCTTC. The chain has TRBV3-1 and TRBJ2-1, with D unresolved. V was clipped by 1 base and J by 11 bases, with 12 bases between them. CDR3 length: 13 amino acids. Germline CDR1 and CDR2: LGHDT and YNNKEL (reference sequence).